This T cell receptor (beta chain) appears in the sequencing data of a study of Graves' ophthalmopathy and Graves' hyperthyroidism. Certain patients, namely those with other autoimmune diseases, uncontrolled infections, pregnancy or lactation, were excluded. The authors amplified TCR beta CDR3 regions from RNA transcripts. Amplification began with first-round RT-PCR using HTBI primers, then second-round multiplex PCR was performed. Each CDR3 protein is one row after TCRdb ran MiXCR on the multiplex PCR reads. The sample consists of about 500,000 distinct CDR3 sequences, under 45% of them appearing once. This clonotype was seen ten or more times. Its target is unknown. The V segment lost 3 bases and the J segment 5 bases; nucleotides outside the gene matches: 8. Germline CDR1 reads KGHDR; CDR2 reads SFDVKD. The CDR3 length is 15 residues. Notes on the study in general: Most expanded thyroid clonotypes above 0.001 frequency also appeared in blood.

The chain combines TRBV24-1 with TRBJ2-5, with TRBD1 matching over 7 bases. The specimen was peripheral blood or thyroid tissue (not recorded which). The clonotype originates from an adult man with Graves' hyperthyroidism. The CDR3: CATSDAEGASETQYF. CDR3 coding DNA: TGTGCCACCAGTGATGCTGAGGGGGCGAGCGAGACCCAGTACTTC.